This TCR beta chain emerged from a study of early T cells in non-severe SARS-CoV-2 infection. Looking at the study overall: The sequenced material was bulk RNA from unsorted whole blood, and its chains were unpaired. Study outcomes and limitations: Matching against VDJdb likely underestimated virus-specific expansions, favoring anti-spike CD8.

Concerning this clonotype itself: Antigen unknown.

TCRdb called the 5' RACE reads again in MiXCR, with one record for every CDR3 protein. Of about 39,000 distinct CDR3 sequences in the sample, about 5.5% were seen once. The CDR3 is made up of 15 amino acids. Germline V gives CDR1 MDHEN, CDR2 SYDVKM. Trimming left V 4 bases short and J 1 base short, with 14 bases between. The chain has TRBV28 and TRBJ2-7, with D possibly TRBD2 on 5 matching bases. The TCR comes from an adult who was a healthcare worker with PCR-confirmed SARS-CoV-2 infection or an uninfected control (not recorded which). This material consisted of whole blood, taken at baseline. This chain's CDR3 is CASSSRTSGSYEQYF. In DNA, the CDR3 is TGTGCCAGCAGTTCCCGGACGTCGGGGTCCTACGAGCAGTACTTC.